This TCR beta chain was identified during a study of blood T cell repertoires in COVID-19. For the study at large: T cells, B-cell-depleted T cells, or PBMCs provided the cDNA or gDNA that served as material.

Germline-derived CDR1 and CDR2 are SGHNT and YYREEE (reference sequence). The CDR3 is 16 residues long. Germline trimming cut 0 bases from V and 6 bases from J; bases unmatched to any gene: 8. Seattle patients were enrolled while actively infected and followed longitudinally. In the source study's methods: Reference gene primer amplification yielded estimated nucleated cell counts. Generated by immunoSEQ multiplex PCR, the TCRdb table keeps only in-frame clones and is missing some. V, J and clone size reflect that table, while D and trimming were determined from the DNA. The data show 95,000 to 150,000 clones, 81% seen once.

The chain links TRBV5-4 to TRBJ2-1; 8 bases align to TRBD2. The sequence derives from a man aged 25 to 40 with COVID-19, enrolled during active disease. The sample was peripheral blood. This chain's CDR3 is CASSLVLREVLNEQFF. CDR3 sequence (DNA): TGTGCCAGCAGCTTGGTACTGCGGGAGGTACTCAATGAGCAGTTCTTC.